These T cell receptor beta chains were read from a single sample in a study of CD8+ T cells in alopecia areata. Sequenced by immunoSEQ multiplex PCR; TCRdb stores in-frame clones only, minus some. The table has around 290,000 clones, 58% seen once. The sequences come from CD4+ T cells sorted from blood, collected at week 24, from a patient treated with tofacitinib. All receptors derive from a human donor with alopecia areata. CDR3s include the opening cysteine and the closing phenylalanine or tryptophan. Each record gives: V gene, clone size, CDR3 protein. Only part of the rows carry a size: once, few, many, or a class if the clone is expanded.

v_gene: TRBV27
abundance: .
CDR3aa: CASSGGNEQFF

v_gene: TRBV28
abundance: .
CDR3aa: CASSYGTPEDEQYF

v_gene: TRBV30
abundance: few
CDR3aa: CAWPARDGDGYTF

v_gene: TRBV7-2
abundance: .
CDR3aa: CASSLDSDTQYF

v_gene: TRBV6-5
abundance: .
CDR3aa: CASSQDGFSGYTF

v_gene: TRBV4-2
abundance: .
CDR3aa: CASSPTDNTEAFF

v_gene: TRBV4-1
abundance: .
CDR3aa: CASSQPGTVYGYTF

v_gene: TRBV4-3
abundance: .
CDR3aa: CASSQDERGGSNYGYTF

v_gene: TRBV7-2
abundance: few
CDR3aa: CASSLGSAGTGELFF

v_gene: TRBV19
abundance: .
CDR3aa: CASTPVGRDTQYF

v_gene: TRBV30
abundance: few
CDR3aa: CAWRANRDAGYTF

v_gene: TRBV6-1
abundance: once
CDR3aa: CASSLGGKSSYEQYF

v_gene: TRBV7-2
abundance: .
CDR3aa: CASSPHRVPSNYGYTF

v_gene: TRBV30
abundance: .
CDR3aa: CAWSVRGQSTDTQYF

v_gene: TRBV7-6
abundance: .
CDR3aa: CASSLAPNTGELFF

v_gene: TRBV25-1
abundance: few
CDR3aa: CASSELGMRYGYTF

v_gene: TRBV7-3
abundance: few
CDR3aa: CASSLGLGNEQFF

v_gene: TRBV29-1
abundance: .
CDR3aa: CSAAGTREGYTF

v_gene: TRBV10-3
abundance: once
CDR3aa: CAISVGTGGQETQYF

v_gene: TRBV30
abundance: .
CDR3aa: CACPSGGTADTQYF

v_gene: TRBV5-4
abundance: few
CDR3aa: CASSSPAGRNSYNEQFF

v_gene: TRBV5-1
abundance: few
CDR3aa: CASSHTNTEAFF

v_gene: TRBV7-9
abundance: .
CDR3aa: CASSFSGGGIYNQPQHF

v_gene: TRBV6-5
abundance: few
CDR3aa: CASTRTGKNEKLFF

v_gene: TRBV6-5
abundance: .
CDR3aa: CASSARLGSYEQYF

v_gene: TRBV6-5
abundance: .
CDR3aa: CASSYPGTGGYTF

v_gene: TRBV4-3
abundance: .
CDR3aa: CASSQEMGGLNTGELFF

v_gene: TRBV6-1
abundance: .
CDR3aa: CASRGGAVRNEQFF

v_gene: TRBV5-4
abundance: .
CDR3aa: CASSSLDISYEQYF

v_gene: TRBV4-2
abundance: .
CDR3aa: CASSQVVAQGKDIQYF

v_gene: TRBV5-1
abundance: .
CDR3aa: CASSSDGGTGELFF

v_gene: TRBV28
abundance: few
CDR3aa: CASRPGGPSQHF

v_gene: TRBV7-9
abundance: few
CDR3aa: CASSYAREQGANNQPQHF

v_gene: TRBV7-2
abundance: .
CDR3aa: CASRPPGRSYTF

v_gene: TRBV29-1
abundance: .
CDR3aa: CSVVVDRGRETQYF

v_gene: TRBV9
abundance: few
CDR3aa: CASSVGEGAWGETQYF

v_gene: TRBV2
abundance: .
CDR3aa: CATTGTRNSPLHF

v_gene: TRBV28
abundance: .
CDR3aa: CASSPGRYEQYF

v_gene: TRBV6-1
abundance: few
CDR3aa: CASNQETGTEAFF

v_gene: TRBV9
abundance: .
CDR3aa: CASSEQGWGNSPLHF

v_gene: TRBV29-1
abundance: .
CDR3aa: CSVADGYTGELFF

v_gene: TRBV5-1
abundance: .
CDR3aa: CASSLAPENTGELFF

v_gene: TRBV5-4
abundance: .
CDR3aa: CASSLTSGGRETQYF

v_gene: TRBV30
abundance: .
CDR3aa: CAWSVRRAFF

v_gene: TRBV30
abundance: few
CDR3aa: CAWSGTHEQYF